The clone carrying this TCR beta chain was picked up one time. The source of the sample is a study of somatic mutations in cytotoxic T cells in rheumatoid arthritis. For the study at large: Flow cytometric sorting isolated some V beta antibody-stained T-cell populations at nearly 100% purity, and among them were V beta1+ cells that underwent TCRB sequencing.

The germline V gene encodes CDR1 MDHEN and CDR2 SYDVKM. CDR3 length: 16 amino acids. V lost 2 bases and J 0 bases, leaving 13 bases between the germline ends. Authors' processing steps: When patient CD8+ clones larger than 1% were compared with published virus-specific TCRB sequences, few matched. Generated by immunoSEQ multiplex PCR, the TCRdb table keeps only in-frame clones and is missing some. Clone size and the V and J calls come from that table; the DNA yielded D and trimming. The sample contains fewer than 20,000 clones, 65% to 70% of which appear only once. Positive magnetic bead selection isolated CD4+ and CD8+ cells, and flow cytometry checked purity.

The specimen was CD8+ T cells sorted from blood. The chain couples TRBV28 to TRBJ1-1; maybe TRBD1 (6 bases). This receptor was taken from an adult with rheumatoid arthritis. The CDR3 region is CASSLGVGGLNTEAFF. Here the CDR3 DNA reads TGTGCCAGCAGTTTAGGGGTAGGGGGGCTGAACACTGAAGCTTTCTTT. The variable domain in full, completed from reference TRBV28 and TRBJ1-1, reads DVKVTQSSRYLVKRTGEKVFLECVQDMDHENMFWYRQDPGLGLRLIYFSYDVKMKEKGDIPEGYSVSREKKERFSLILESASTNQTSMYLCASSLGVGGLNTEAFFGQGTRLTVV.